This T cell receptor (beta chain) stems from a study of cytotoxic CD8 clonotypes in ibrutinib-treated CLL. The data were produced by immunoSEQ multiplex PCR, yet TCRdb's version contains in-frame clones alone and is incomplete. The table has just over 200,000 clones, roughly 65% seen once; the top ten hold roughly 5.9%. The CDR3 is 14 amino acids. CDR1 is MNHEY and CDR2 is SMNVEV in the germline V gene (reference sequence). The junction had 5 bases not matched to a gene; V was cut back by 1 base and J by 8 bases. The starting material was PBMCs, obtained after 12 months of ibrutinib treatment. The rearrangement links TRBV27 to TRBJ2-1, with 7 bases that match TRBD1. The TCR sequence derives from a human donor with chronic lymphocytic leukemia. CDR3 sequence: CASSLLQGRHEQFF. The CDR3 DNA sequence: TGTGCCAGCAGTTTATTACAGGGGAGACATGAGCAGTTCTTC.